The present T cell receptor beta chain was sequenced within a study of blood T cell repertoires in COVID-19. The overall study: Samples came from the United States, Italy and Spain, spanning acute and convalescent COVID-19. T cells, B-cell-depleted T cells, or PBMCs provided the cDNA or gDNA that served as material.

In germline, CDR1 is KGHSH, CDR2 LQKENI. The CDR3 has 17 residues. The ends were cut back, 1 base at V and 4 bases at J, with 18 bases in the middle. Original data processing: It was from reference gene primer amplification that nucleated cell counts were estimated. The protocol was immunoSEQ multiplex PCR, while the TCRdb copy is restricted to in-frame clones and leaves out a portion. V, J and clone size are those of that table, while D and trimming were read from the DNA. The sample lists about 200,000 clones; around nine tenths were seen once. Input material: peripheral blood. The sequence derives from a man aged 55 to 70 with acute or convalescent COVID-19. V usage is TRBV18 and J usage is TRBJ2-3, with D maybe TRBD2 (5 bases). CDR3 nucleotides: TGTGCCAGCTCACCACAACCGTCGGGGTCGGGTGCAGATACGCAGTATTTT. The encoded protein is CASSPQPSGSGADTQYF.